Following are 6 T cell receptor beta chains from one sample sequenced in a study of tumor-infiltrating lymphocytes in primary liver carcinoma. A primer in the constant region served to generate TCR beta cDNA from about 480 ng of total RNA. The TCR beta library was amplified through three nested multiplex PCR rounds in a modified ARM-PCR procedure. The study ran its first two PCR rounds for approximately 10 cycles each, using TRBV1-TRBV30 forward primers and a C-beta reverse primer. TCRdb fed the multiplex PCR reads into MiXCR, producing one record per CDR3 protein. The top ten clones hold about 6% of a sample with approximately 330,000 distinct CDR3 sequences, approximately 64% of them seen once. They got blood RNA out of unsorted whole blood and also pulled out germline DNA. Sequenced sample: peripheral blood. Receptors originate from a man between 35 and 55 years old with primary liver carcinoma and hepatitis B virus infection.

The rearrangement joins TRBV29-1 to TRBJ2-7, with 12 nucleotides matching TRBD2. CDR1 and CDR2 from the germline V gene are SQVTM and ANQGSEA. The CDR3 length is 12 residues. This CDR3 reads CNTTLAGGEQYF. The CDR3 DNA sequence: TGCAACACCACACTAGCGGGAGGTGAGCAGTACTTC.

The chain links TRBV7-8 to TRBJ2-3, with D possibly being TRBD1 or TRBD2 (5 bases each). The germline V and J ends were trimmed by 1 base and 4 bases, with 15 bases remaining between them. The germline V gene has CDR1 SGHVS and CDR2 FQNEAQ. The CDR3 consists of 16 residues. CDR3 loop: CASSLGGSRQPDTQYF. CDR3 nucleotides: TGTGCCAGCAGCTTAGGGGGGTCAAGACAGCCAGATACGCAGTATTTT.

Note on this clonotype: This may arise from a read error, as a much more abundant clone is one base away. V usage is TRBV28 and J usage is TRBJ2-5, with 12 bases identical to TRBD1. Unmatched junction bases numbered 7, after V lost 7 bases and J lost 4 bases. The CDR3 runs 15 residues. In germline, CDR1 is MDHEN, CDR2 SYDVKM. The CDR3 DNA is TGTGCCAGCATCGGGGACAGGGGGCCTGGAGAGACCCAGTACTTC. It specifies CASIGDRGPGETQYF.

This clonotype was detected only once. The CDR3 nucleotides read TGTGCCAGCAGTGCCAGGACAGGGGGTCCGGATGGAGCTTTCTTT. Translating gives CASSARTGGPDGAFF. The rearrangement links TRBV11-2 to TRBJ1-1; 10 bases fit TRBD1. This CDR3 has 15 amino acids. The germline V gene has CDR1 SGHAT and CDR2 FQNNGV. The V gene end was trimmed by 6 bases and the J gene end by 10 bases; junction bases not matched to a gene: 14.

Concerning this clonotype: A read error is possible here, since a much larger clone lies one base away. The rearrangement joins TRBV29-1 to TRBJ2-3; a weak D match, TRBD1 (5 bases). V lost 8 bases to trimming and J lost 4 bases, with 13 bases between them. The CDR3 covers 12 residues. Per germline, CDR1 SQVTM and CDR2 ANQGSEA. CDR3 in DNA: TGCAGCCTTCAACCAGGGTCAGATACGCAGTATTTT. Its protein is CSLQPGSDTQYF.

CDR3 in amino acids: CANHDRGDQPQHF. CDR3 coding DNA: TGTGCCAACCATGACAGGGGGGATCAGCCCCAGCATTTT. The chain uses TRBV28 and TRBJ1-5; the match to TRBD1 covers 9 bases. Trimming at V came to 10 bases and at J to 5 bases, leaving 6 bases not matched to a gene. The CDR3 loop spans 13 amino acids. Germline V gives CDR1 MDHEN, CDR2 SYDVKM.